This TCR beta chain was recovered during a study of metastatic and nonmetastatic thyroid tumors. Study-level background: For malignant and benign thyroid patients, tumor or nodule tissue and blood were the sources whose repertoires were compared. Study-wide results and caveats: The reported finding was significantly higher TCR beta diversity in malignant thyroid tumors relative to benign nodules, in blood and tumor.

Germline loops: CDR1 DFQATT, CDR2 SNEGSKA (reference sequence). This CDR3 contains 14 residues. V lost 3 bases and J lost 9; bases outside the gene matches: 7. This clone was observed many times. Antigen unknown. In the authors' methods: Clinicopathological groups differed in CDR3, with these differences serving to build a distant-metastasis classifier for papillary thyroid cancer. MiXCR was used by TCRdb to re-call the PCR reads. The V and J calls come from TCRdb's annotation, not from the publication. Among about 15,000 clones listed, about 34% were seen once. Until they underwent thyroid surgery, no patient had received any treatment.

The clonotype was recovered from a male donor with papillary thyroid cancer or a benign thyroid nodule (not recorded which). Some clones in this sample may be carry-over from other donors' samples. The sample was tumor tissue. The J gene is TRBJ2-1, the V gene TRBV20-1; 11 bases are shared with TRBD2. CDR3 loop: CSARLAGGFGEQFF. DNA for the CDR3: TGCAGTGCTAGGTTAGCGGGAGGGTTTGGTGAGCAGTTCTTC.